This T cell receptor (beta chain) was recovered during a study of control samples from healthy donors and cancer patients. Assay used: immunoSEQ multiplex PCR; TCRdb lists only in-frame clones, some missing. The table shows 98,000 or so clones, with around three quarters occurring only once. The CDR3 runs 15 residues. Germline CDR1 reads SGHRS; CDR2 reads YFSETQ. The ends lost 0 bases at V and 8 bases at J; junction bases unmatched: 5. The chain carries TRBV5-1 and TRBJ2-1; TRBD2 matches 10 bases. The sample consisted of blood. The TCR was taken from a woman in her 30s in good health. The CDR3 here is CASSLERGGHDEQFF. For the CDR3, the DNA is TGCGCCAGCAGCTTGGAGCGGGGGGGTCACGATGAGCAGTTCTTC.